Presented here are 8 T cell receptor beta chains from one specimen sequenced in a study of beta chain features in type 1 diabetes. Study-level points and caveats: TCRB CDR3 length was moderately but significantly reduced in all four CD4+ subsets of Type 1 diabetes patients.

These receptors lack a known antigen. The isolated RNA, all of it, was reverse transcribed, so expressed TCRB transcripts were what got sequenced. The repertoire was sequenced with immunoSEQ multiplex PCR; TCRdb's copy has only in-frame clones and lacks some. Among 50,000 or so clones listed, less than 55% were seen once. Sequenced input: Tregs from blood. Receptor source: a man aged 25 to 45 with type 1 diabetes.

The V gene is TRBV5-1, the J gene TRBJ2-7; 9 bases are a match to TRBD2. This CDR3 is built from 17 residues. Unmatched junction bases numbered 13, after V lost 0 bases and J lost 6 bases. CDR1 and CDR2 (germline): SGHRS, YFSETQ. The CDR3 here is CASSLGIAGTSLREQYF. In DNA form, the CDR3 reads TGCGCCAGCAGCTTGGGTATAGCCGGGACTAGCTTACGCGAGCAGTACTTC.

This clone occurred a few times. The chain employs TRBV29-1 and TRBJ2-1; 8 bases match TRBD1. The CDR3 has 13 residues. With 7 bases clipped from V and 3 bases from J, the junction kept 5 bases outside the gene matches. From germline, CDR1 is SQVTM and CDR2 ANQGSEA. The CDR3 region is CSALGTGYNEQFF. In nucleotides, the CDR3 is TGCAGCGCCTTAGGGACAGGCTACAATGAGCAGTTCTTC.

The chain employs TRBV5-1 and TRBJ2-1; 14 nucleotides align to TRBD2. V was clipped by 4 bases and J by 0 bases; unmatched bases: 0. The CDR3 is made up of 16 amino acids. Germline V CDR1 and CDR2: SGHRS, YFSETQ. The CDR3 region is CASSGTSGSSYNEQFF. CDR3 nucleotides: TGCGCCAGCAGCGGGACTAGCGGGAGCTCCTACAATGAGCAGTTCTTC.

By frequency in the sample, this clone is medium-sized. The rearrangement joins TRBV28 to TRBJ2-5; tentative D call: TRBD2 (5 bases). The germline CDR1 and CDR2 sequences are MDHEN and SYDVKM. The CDR3 contains 15 residues. V shed 5 bases and J shed 4 bases, with 17 bases lying between them. As DNA, the CDR3 is TGTGCCAGCAGTCCGTTAGGGCTAGCCGTAGAGACCCAGTACTTC. Its translation: CASSPLGLAVETQYF.

The chain couples TRBV7-2 to TRBJ2-3; TRBD2 matches at 7 bases. This CDR3 is built from 14 residues. The V segment lost 5 bases and the J segment 0 bases; nucleotides outside the gene matches: 2. In germline, CDR1 is SGHTA, CDR2 FQGNSA. In nucleotides, the CDR3 is TGTGCCAGCAGCCGGGGGGTAAGCACAGATACGCAGTATTTT. It translates to CASSRGVSTDTQYF. Using reference TRBV7-2 and TRBJ2-3 for the parts outside the CDR3, the full variable domain is GAGVSQSPSNKVTEKGKDVELRCDPISGHTALYWYRQSLGQGLEFLIYFQGNSAPDKSGLPSDRFSAERTGGSVSTLTIQRTQQEDSAVYLCASSRGVSTDTQYFGPGTRLTVL.

This clone has only one observation. The chain's CDR3 is CASSLTSGSYEQYF. The CDR3 DNA reads as TGCGCCAGCAGCTTGACTAGCGGGAGTTACGAGCAGTACTTC. V usage is TRBV5-1 and J usage is TRBJ2-7; 11 bases match TRBD2. This CDR3 comprises 14 residues. V gave up 1 base and J gave up 4 bases; unmatched junction bases: 1. CDR1 is SGHRS, CDR2 YFSETQ, per germline.

The J gene is TRBJ2-6, the V gene TRBV5-1; 7 positions match TRBD2. Germline V gene lookup returns CDR1 SGHRS and CDR2 YFSETQ. There are 17 residues in the CDR3. J was trimmed by 0 bases and V by 4 bases; bases with no gene match: 7. The CDR3 region has the DNA TGCGCCAGCAGCAGGGAGGGTGTACACTCTGGGGCCAACGTCCTGACTTTC. Encoded protein: CASSREGVHSGANVLTF.

This clone was observed a few times. The chain couples TRBV11-2 to TRBJ2-6; tentative D call: TRBD1 (5 bases). Germline V CDR1 and CDR2: SGHAT, FQNNGV. V lost 2 bases, J lost 0 bases, and 14 bases lay in between. This CDR3 contains 18 residues. CDR3 loop: CASSLSPWGPSGANVLTF. CDR3 DNA: TGTGCCAGCAGCTTATCCCCCTGGGGCCCCTCTGGGGCCAACGTCCTGACTTTC.